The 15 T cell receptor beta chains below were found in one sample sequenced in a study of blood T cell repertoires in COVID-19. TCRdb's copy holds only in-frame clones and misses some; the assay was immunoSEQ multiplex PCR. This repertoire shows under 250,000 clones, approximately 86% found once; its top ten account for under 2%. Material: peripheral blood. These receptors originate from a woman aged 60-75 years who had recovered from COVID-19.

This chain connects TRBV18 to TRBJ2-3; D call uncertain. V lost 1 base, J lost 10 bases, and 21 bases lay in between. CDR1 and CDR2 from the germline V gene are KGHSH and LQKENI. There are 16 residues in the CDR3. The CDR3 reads CASSPRVLGRVEAQYF. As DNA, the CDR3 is TGTGCCAGCTCACCACGAGTACTGGGTCGGGTCGAGGCGCAGTATTTT.

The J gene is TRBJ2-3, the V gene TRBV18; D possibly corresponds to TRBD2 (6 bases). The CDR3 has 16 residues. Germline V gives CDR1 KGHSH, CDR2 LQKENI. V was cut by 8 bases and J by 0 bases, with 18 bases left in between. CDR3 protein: CASRGVAVTSTDTQYF. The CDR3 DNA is TGTGCCAGCCGAGGGGTAGCGGTTACTAGCACAGATACGCAGTATTTT.

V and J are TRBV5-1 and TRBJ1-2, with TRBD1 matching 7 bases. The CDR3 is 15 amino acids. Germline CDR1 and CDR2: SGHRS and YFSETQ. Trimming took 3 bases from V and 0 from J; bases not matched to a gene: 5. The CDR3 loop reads CASSSGQEPNYGYTF. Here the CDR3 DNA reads TGCGCCAGCAGCTCCGGACAGGAACCTAACTATGGCTACACCTTC. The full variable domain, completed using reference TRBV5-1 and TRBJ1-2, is KAGVTQTPRYLIKTRGQQVTLSCSPISGHRSVSWYQQTPGQGLQFLFEYFSETQRNKGNFPGRFSGRQFSNSRSEMNVSTLELGDSALYLCASSSGQEPNYGYTFGSGTRLTVV.

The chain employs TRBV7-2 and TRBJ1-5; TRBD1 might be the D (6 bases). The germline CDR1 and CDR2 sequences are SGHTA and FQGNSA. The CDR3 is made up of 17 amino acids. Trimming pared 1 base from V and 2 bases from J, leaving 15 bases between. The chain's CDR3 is CASSLVLGGAGNQPQHF. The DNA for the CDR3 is TGTGCCAGCAGCTTAGTGTTAGGGGGGGCTGGCAATCAGCCCCAGCATTTT.

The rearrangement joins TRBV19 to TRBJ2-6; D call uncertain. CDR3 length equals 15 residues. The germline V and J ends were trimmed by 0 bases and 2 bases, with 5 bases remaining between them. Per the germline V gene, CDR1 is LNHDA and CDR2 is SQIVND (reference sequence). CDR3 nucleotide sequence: TGTGCCAGTAGTATAGACCAGGCTGGGGCCAACGTCCTGACTTTC. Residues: CASSIDQAGANVLTF.

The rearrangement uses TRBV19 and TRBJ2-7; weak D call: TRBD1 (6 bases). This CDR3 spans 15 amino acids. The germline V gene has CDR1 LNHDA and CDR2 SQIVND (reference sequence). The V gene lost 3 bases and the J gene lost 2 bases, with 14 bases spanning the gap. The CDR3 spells CASSIRTDGPYEQYF. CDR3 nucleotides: TGTGCCAGTAGTATCAGGACAGATGGACCCTACGAGCAGTACTTC.

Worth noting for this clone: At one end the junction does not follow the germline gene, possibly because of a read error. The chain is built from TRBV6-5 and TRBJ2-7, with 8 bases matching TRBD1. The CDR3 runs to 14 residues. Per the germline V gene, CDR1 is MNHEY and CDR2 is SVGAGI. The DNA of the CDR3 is TGTGCCAGCTGTTATTGGACAGGGTCCTACGAGCAGTACTTC. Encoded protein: CASCYWTGSYEQYF.

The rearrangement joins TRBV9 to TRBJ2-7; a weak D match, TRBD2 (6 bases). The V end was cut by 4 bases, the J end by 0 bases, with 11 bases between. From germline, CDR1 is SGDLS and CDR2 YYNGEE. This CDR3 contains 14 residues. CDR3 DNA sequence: TGTGCCAGCAGCCCTCTGACTAGCTCCTACGAGCAGTACTTC. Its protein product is CASSPLTSSYEQYF.

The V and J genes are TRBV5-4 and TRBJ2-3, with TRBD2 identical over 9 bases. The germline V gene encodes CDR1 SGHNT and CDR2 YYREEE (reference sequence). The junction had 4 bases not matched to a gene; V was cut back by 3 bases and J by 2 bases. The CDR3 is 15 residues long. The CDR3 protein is CASSSRLADTDTQYF. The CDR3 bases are TGTGCCAGCAGCTCCCGACTAGCGGACACAGATACGCAGTATTTT.

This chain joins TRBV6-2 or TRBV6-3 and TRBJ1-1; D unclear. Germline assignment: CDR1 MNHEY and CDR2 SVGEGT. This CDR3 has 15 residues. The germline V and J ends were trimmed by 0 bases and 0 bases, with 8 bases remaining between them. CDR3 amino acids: CASSYSRRLNTEAFF. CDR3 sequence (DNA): TGTGCCAGCAGTTACTCGAGGCGGTTGAACACTGAAGCTTTCTTT.

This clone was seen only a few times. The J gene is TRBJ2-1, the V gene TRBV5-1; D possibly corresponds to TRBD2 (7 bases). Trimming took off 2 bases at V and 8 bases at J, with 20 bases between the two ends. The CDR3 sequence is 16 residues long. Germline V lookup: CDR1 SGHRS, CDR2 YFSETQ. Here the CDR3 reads CASSFQDRGGVDEQFF. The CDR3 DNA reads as TGCGCCAGCAGCTTCCAGGATAGGGGGGGTGTCGATGAGCAGTTCTTC.

CDR3: CASSAQASSGNTIYF. For the CDR3, the DNA is TGTGCCAGCAGCGCCCAGGCCAGCTCTGGAAACACCATATATTTT. The chain recombines TRBV7-3 with TRBJ1-3, with D unclear. Trimming pared 5 bases from V and 0 bases from J, leaving 11 bases between. This CDR3 has 15 residues. Germline V gene data show CDR1 as SGHTA and CDR2 as FQGTGA.

The CDR3 DNA reads as TGTGCCATCAGTGACCCAGGACTAGCGGGGGGTCGGGGCCATGAGCAGTTCTTC. Translation: CAISDPGLAGGRGHEQFF. V usage is TRBV10-3 and J usage is TRBJ2-1, with 14 bases aligning to TRBD2. Unmatched junction bases numbered 12, after V lost 3 bases and J lost 8 bases. This CDR3 comprises 18 residues. CDR1 is ENHRY, CDR2 SYGVKD, per germline.

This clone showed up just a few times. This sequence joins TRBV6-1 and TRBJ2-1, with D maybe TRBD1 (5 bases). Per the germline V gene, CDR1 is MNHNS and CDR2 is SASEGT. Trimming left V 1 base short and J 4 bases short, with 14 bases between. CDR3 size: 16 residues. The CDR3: CASSEEAGYPYNEQFF. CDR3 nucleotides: TGTGCCAGCAGTGAAGAAGCAGGGTACCCGTACAATGAGCAGTTCTTC.

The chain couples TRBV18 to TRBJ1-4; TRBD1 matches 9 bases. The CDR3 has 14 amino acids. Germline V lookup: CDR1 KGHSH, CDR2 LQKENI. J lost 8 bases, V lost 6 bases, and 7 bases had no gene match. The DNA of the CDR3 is TGTGCCAGCTCCTCGGGACAGGGTCCCGAAAAACTGTTTTTT. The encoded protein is CASSSGQGPEKLFF. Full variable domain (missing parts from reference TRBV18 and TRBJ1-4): NAGVMQNPRHLVRRRGQEARLRCSPMKGHSHVYWYRQLPEEGLKFMVYLQKENIIDESGMPKERFSAEFPKEGPSILRIQQVVRGDSAAYFCASSSGQGPEKLFFGSGTQLSVL.